This T cell receptor beta chain was captured in a study of CD8+CD57+ T cells in acquired aplastic anemia. Researchers used genomic DNA as the template to profile TCR beta VDJ and CDR3. One entry per CDR3 protein results from TCRdb running MiXCR on the reads. The table has 62,000 or so distinct CDR3 sequences, approximately 50% seen once. In germline, CDR1 is MNHNS, CDR2 SASEGT. V lost 6 bases to trimming and J lost 4 bases; unmatched junction nucleotides: 16. This CDR3 contains 18 residues. This clonotype was seen at least ten times. Sequencing was performed on sorted CD4+, CD8+, or CD8+CD57+ T cells (not recorded which) from PBMCs. The chain combines TRBV6-1 with TRBJ1-5; 9 bases align to TRBD1. The receptor was isolated from a human donor in good health, serving as a control. In DNA, the CDR3 is TGTGCCAGCAGCCCGGTGGGAACAGGGGGCGCTCGTAATCAGCCCCAGCATTTT. Its protein is CASSPVGTGGARNQPQHF.